These T cell receptor beta chains were read from a single sample in a study of CD8 T cells in Susac syndrome. Each CDR3 protein is one row after TCRdb ran MiXCR on the immunoSEQ multiplex PCR reads. The sample includes 200,000 to 250,000 distinct CDR3 sequences, 80% to 95% of them seen just once. Material for sequencing was CD8+ T cells from PBMCs. These receptors were obtained from a human donor with multiple sclerosis. CDR3s include the opening cysteine and the closing phenylalanine or tryptophan. A D gene is named only where the DNA matches it firmly. Some rows have no size entry. The others give once, few or many, or a class for an expanded clone.

TRBV28,TRBJ2-3,.,few,TGTGCCAGCAGTTTTGAAGATACGCAGTATTTT,CASSFEDTQYF
TRBV9,TRBJ1-6,.,.,TGTGCCAGCAGCGCCCGGGGGGAAGGTAATTCACCCCTCCACTTT,CASSARGEGNSPLHF
TRBV27,TRBJ1-2,TRBD1,.,TGTGCCAGCAGTAAGGGACAGTCCACCAACGCTTATGGCTACACCTTC,CASSKGQSTNAYGYTF
TRBV20-1,TRBJ2-1,.,.,TGCAGTGCTAGAGATGGGGGTTACAGTGAGCAGTTCTTC,CSARDGGYSEQFF
TRBV9,TRBJ2-2,.,.,TGTGCCAGCAGCGCAGGGGTTGCCGGGGAGCTGTTTTTT,CASSAGVAGELFF
TRBV25-1,TRBJ2-3,.,.,TGTGCCAGCAGTCGCCGGGGGCCCTACACAGATACGCAGTATTTT,CASSRRGPYTDTQYF
TRBV7-2,TRBJ1-1,.,.,TGTGCCAGCAGCTTCGGGACGCCTGAAGCTTTCTTT,CASSFGTPEAFF
TRBV4-2,TRBJ2-7,.,.,TGTGCCAGCAGCCAAGACCCAGGGGACTACGAGCAGTACTTC,CASSQDPGDYEQYF
TRBV7-9,TRBJ1-5,.,.,TGTGCCAGCAGCGCGCAGGGTCATCAGCCCCAGCATTTT,CASSAQGHQPQHF
TRBV7-9,TRBJ2-7,.,.,TGTGCCAGCCGGGACGCCGGGTCCTACGAGCAGTACTTC,CASRDAGSYEQYF
TRBV5-8,TRBJ1-2,.,once,TGTGCCAGCAGCCACAGGGCGGAGACGAATGGCTACACCTTC,CASSHRAETNGYTF
TRBV4-1,TRBJ2-5,TRBD1,.,TGCGCCAGCAGCCTCTCCGGGACAGAAGTAAGCCAGTACTTC,CASSLSGTEVSQYF
TRBV12-3/TRBV12-4,TRBJ2-3,.,few,TGTGCCAGCAGTCAGACAGATACGCAGTATTTT,CASSQTDTQYF
TRBV7-9,TRBJ1-5,.,.,TGTGCCAGCAGCTCCGAACAGGGCAATCAGCCCCAGCATTTT,CASSSEQGNQPQHF
TRBV11-3,TRBJ1-1,TRBD1,.,TGTGCCAGCAGCCGAGGACGACAGGGGAAGAACACTGAAGCTTTCTTT,CASSRGRQGKNTEAFF
TRBV5-6,TRBJ2-7,.,.,TGTGCCAGCACCAATTACCCCCCTGAGGCCTACAGTTCCCAGCAGTACTTC,CASTNYPPEAYSSQQYF
TRBV2,TRBJ2-1,.,.,TGTGCCAGCACCTTGGGGGTCCCACAGTTCTTC,CASTLGVPQFF
TRBV27,TRBJ2-7,.,once,TGTGCCAGCAGTTTTGGGCAGAGCTACGAGCAGTACTTC,CASSFGQSYEQYF
TRBV7-9,TRBJ2-5,.,.,TGTGCCAGCAGCTTATCAGGGTCGGAGACCCAGTACTTC,CASSLSGSETQYF
TRBV3-1,TRBJ1-3,.,.,TGTGCCAGCAGCCAAGATCACGGGGGAAACACCATATATTTT,CASSQDHGGNTIYF
TRBV7-3,TRBJ2-3,.,few,TGTGCCAGCAGCCACGGCATAGATACGCAGTATTTT,CASSHGIDTQYF
TRBV3-1,TRBJ1-2,TRBD1,.,TGTGCCAGCACCCAGACAGGGAGTTTGGCCGGCTACACCTTC,CASTQTGSLAGYTF
TRBV12-3/TRBV12-4,TRBJ2-2,.,.,TGTGCCAGCAGCCCCCCCGGTGCCGGGGAGCTGTTTTTT,CASSPPGAGELFF
TRBV5-4,TRBJ2-1,TRBD2,once,TGTGCCAGCAGCTTGCGGGGCCTAGCGGGGGGGCAGGTAGGGTACAATGAGCAGTTCTTC,CASSLRGLAGGQVGYNEQFF